The 21 T cell receptor beta chains given below trace back to one sample, sequenced in a study of shared clonotypes between healthy human individuals. Positive CCR7 selection of CD45RO-negative cells yielded the naive CD8 cells, and terminally differentiated effector memory CD45RA+ cells were excluded. Profiled with immunoSEQ multiplex PCR; TCRdb holds only in-frame clones, not every one. The sample consists of about 2.2 million clones, over 85% of them appearing once. The sample comprised naive CD8+ T cells from PBMCs. The receptors originated from a man aged 18 to 29 in good health. Some clones in this sample may be carry-over from other donors' samples.

V gene TRBV9 combines with J gene TRBJ2-7; 16 bases are a match to TRBD2. The CDR3 extends over 18 amino acids. Germline V gives CDR1 SGDLS, CDR2 YYNGEE. The trim removed 4 bases at V and 6 bases at J, leaving 13 bases unmatched. CDR3 sequence: CASSPLDLGLAGGGEQYF. The CDR3 nucleotides read TGTGCCAGCAGCCCCCTTGACCTGGGACTAGCGGGAGGGGGCGAGCAGTACTTC. The entire variable domain, with the rest obtained from reference TRBV9 and TRBJ2-7, is as follows: DSGVTQTPKHLITATGQRVTLRCSPRSGDLSVYWYQQSLDQGLQFLIQYYNGEERAKGNILERFSAQQFPDLHSELNLSSLELGDSALYFCASSPLDLGLAGGGEQYFGPGTRLTVT.

This chain connects TRBV7-3 to TRBJ1-1; 8 bases line up with TRBD1. J gave up 1 base and V 7 bases, and 17 bases lay outside the gene matches. In germline, CDR1 is SGHTA, CDR2 FQGTGA. The CDR3 runs 18 residues. As DNA, the CDR3 is TGTGCCAGCATCATATCGGTCGGACAGGGATCGGGGAACACTGAAGCTTTCTTT. Its translation: CASIISVGQGSGNTEAFF.

The genes are TRBV6-5 and TRBJ2-7, with D tentatively TRBD1 or TRBD2 (5 bases each). The CDR3 loop spans 14 amino acids. Germline V gene lookup returns CDR1 MNHEY and CDR2 SVGAGI. V lost 7 bases and J 3 bases, leaving 16 bases between the germline ends. The CDR3 reads CASIGTFPGYEQYF. In nucleotides, the CDR3 is TGTGCCAGCATCGGGACCTTCCCAGGCTACGAGCAGTACTTC.

Only a few counts were recorded for this clone. As DNA, the CDR3 is TGTGCCAGCAGCGTAGTAGGTATGACAGAGGGGAACACTGAAGCTTTCTTT. Translation gives CASSVVGMTEGNTEAFF. The chain links TRBV9 to TRBJ1-1, with D perhaps matching TRBD1 (5 bases). There are 17 residues in the CDR3. V was pared by 0 bases and J by 1 base, with 16 bases between. The germline V gene has CDR1 SGDLS and CDR2 YYNGEE.

This rearrangement joins TRBV7-8 to TRBJ1-1; 10 bases line up with TRBD1. CDR1 is SGHVS and CDR2 is FQNEAQ in the germline V gene. The CDR3 runs to 14 residues. With V trimmed by 10 bases and J by 10 bases, 15 bases remained unmatched. CDR3 bases: TGTGCCACCGACCCCGGGACAGGGGCCTTGGGAGCTTTCTTT. This translates into CATDPGTGALGAFF.

This clone was recorded once. The chain is built from TRBV6-6 and TRBJ2-3, with 8 bases identical to TRBD2. The CDR3 covers 15 residues. V trimming: 1 base; J trimming: 2 bases; junction bases outside the gene matches: 2. The germline V gene encodes CDR1 MNHNY and CDR2 SVGAGI (reference sequence). CDR3 in amino acids: CASSYLAGITDTQYF. The CDR3 region has the DNA TGTGCCAGCAGTTACTTAGCGGGAATCACAGATACGCAGTATTTT.

The chain joins TRBV15 to TRBJ2-5, with 7 nucleotides matching TRBD1. Germline V CDR1 and CDR2: LNHNV, YYDKDF (reference sequence). There are 10 residues in the CDR3. V was clipped by 9 bases and J by 9 bases; unmatched bases: 4. This chain's CDR3 is CATGQKAQYF. DNA for the CDR3: TGTGCCACGGGACAGAAGGCCCAGTACTTC. Looking up the rest from reference TRBV15 and TRBJ2-5 gives the full variable domain: DAMVIQNPRYQVTQFGKPVTLSCSQTLNHNVMYWYQQKSSQAPKLLFHYYDKDFNNEADTPDNFQSRRPNTSFCFLDIRSPGLGDTAMYLCATGQKAQYFGPGTRLLVL.

J is TRBJ2-7 and V is TRBV7-6; D is unclear. Trimming took off 2 bases at V and 7 bases at J, with 15 bases between the two ends. CDR3 size: 14 residues. Germline loops: CDR1 SGHVS, CDR2 FNYEAQ. The CDR3 bases are TGTGCCAGCAGCTTAAGTACTATCCAAGGGGAGCAGTACTTC. Its protein is CASSLSTIQGEQYF.

The CDR3 loop is CASSLVPGLAGLIDTQYF. The CDR3 DNA is TGTGCCAGCAGCTTAGTCCCGGGACTAGCGGGATTGATAGATACGCAGTATTTT. V usage is TRBV7-9 and J usage is TRBJ2-3; TRBD2 agrees at 13 bases. The germline gives CDR1 SEHNR, CDR2 FQNEAQ (reference sequence). This CDR3 is built from 18 residues. Trimming at V came to 1 base and at J to 5 bases, leaving 9 bases not matched to a gene.

The chain uses TRBV5-1 and TRBJ2-3; D gene uncertain. The germline V gene encodes CDR1 SGHRS and CDR2 YFSETQ. V lost 0 bases, J lost 3 bases, and 5 bases lay in between. The CDR3 is 13 amino acids. The CDR3 bases are TGCGCCAGCAGCTTGGAGATGACAGATACGCAGTATTTT. Protein product: CASSLEMTDTQYF.

The gene calls are TRBV10-3 and TRBJ1-1, with D tentatively TRBD1 (5 bases). The V gene's germline CDR1 is ENHRY and CDR2 SYGVKD. V dropped 6 bases and J dropped 4 bases, with 21 bases sitting between them. The CDR3 has 16 residues. CDR3 nucleotide sequence: TGTGCCATCAGCCAGACGCCGGGACCCCGAACCACTGAAGCTTTCTTT. The encoded protein is CAISQTPGPRTTEAFF.

The V call is TRBV29-1, the J call TRBJ1-3, with a possible D match to TRBD1 (5 bases). The CDR3 contains 14 residues. The germline V gene encodes CDR1 SQVTM and CDR2 ANQGSEA. Trimming took off 7 bases at V and 2 bases at J, with 15 bases between the two ends. Here the CDR3 DNA reads TGCAGCGCCGCAGGGTTTGGTGCTGGAAACACCATATATTTT. The encoded protein is CSAAGFGAGNTIYF.

V and J are TRBV7-9 and TRBJ2-1; D perhaps matches TRBD2 (6 bases). V shed 4 bases and J shed 6 bases, with 10 bases lying between them. The germline gives CDR1 SEHNR, CDR2 FQNEAQ (reference sequence). The CDR3 consists of 13 residues. The CDR3 spells CASSSSEGNEQFF. In DNA, the CDR3 is TGTGCCAGCAGCTCGTCGGAGGGCAATGAGCAGTTCTTC. Based on the CDR3 plus reference TRBV7-9 and TRBJ2-1, the full variable domain is DTGVSQNPRHKITKRGQNVTFRCDPISEHNRLYWYRQTLGQGPEFLTYFQNEAQLEKSRLLSDRFSAERPKGSFSTLEIQRTEQGDSAMYLCASSSSEGNEQFFGPGTRLTVL.

The gene calls are TRBV15 and TRBJ2-5; no reliable D call. Germline V gene lookup returns CDR1 LNHNV and CDR2 YYDKDF (reference sequence). Trimming removed 1 base at V and 3 bases at J, with 9 bases between. The CDR3 consists of 14 residues. CDR3 nucleotide sequence: TGTGCCACCAGCAGAGTGAGTGGGGAAGAGACCCAGTACTTC. It yields the protein CATSRVSGEETQYF. The complete variable domain, with remaining parts taken from reference TRBV15 and TRBJ2-5, reads DAMVIQNPRYQVTQFGKPVTLSCSQTLNHNVMYWYQQKSSQAPKLLFHYYDKDFNNEADTPDNFQSRRPNTSFCFLDIRSPGLGDTAMYLCATSRVSGEETQYFGPGTRLLVL.

Concerning this clone itself: The junction shows a germline mismatch at one end, possibly a read error. CDR3 sequence (DNA): TGTGCCAGCCGTTATGTCGGACTAGCGGGAGAGCCCCAGTACTTC. Translation gives CASRYVGLAGEPQYF. This chain joins TRBV2 and TRBJ2-5; 13 bases are a match to TRBD2. CDR3 length equals 15 residues. The V gene's germline CDR1 is SNHLY and CDR2 FYNNEI.

This rearrangement joins TRBV9 to TRBJ2-3, with D perhaps matching TRBD2 (6 bases). Germline V gene data show CDR1 as SGDLS and CDR2 as YYNGEE. V was pared by 2 bases and J by 2 bases, with 12 bases between. This CDR3 has 15 amino acids. The CDR3 DNA sequence: TGTGCCAGCAGCGTTGGGGAGGAAGACACAGATACGCAGTATTTT. It specifies CASSVGEEDTDTQYF.

This chain uses TRBV10-3 with TRBJ1-1; tentative D call: TRBD1 (6 bases). V lost 4 bases and J lost 5, with 14 bases in between. The CDR3 has 14 residues. The germline CDR1 and CDR2 sequences are ENHRY and SYGVKD. The CDR3 DNA sequence: TGTGCCATCAGTGTAGGCAGGGGTGGGACTGAAGCTTTCTTT. Protein product: CAISVGRGGTEAFF.

The chain uses TRBV5-3 and TRBJ2-2; possible D gene TRBD1, 6 bases. TRBV5-3 is classed as an ORF, of uncertain function. V lost 4 bases and J lost 4, with 17 bases in between. The length of the CDR3 is 16 residues. CDR3 sequence (DNA): TGTGCCAGAAGCATTCACGCGACAGGCTTCACCGGGGAGCTGTTTTTT. Translation: CARSIHATGFTGELFF.

This chain connects TRBV19 to TRBJ2-5; a possible D gene is TRBD2 (6 bases). V gave up 3 bases and J gave up 5 bases, with 16 bases separating them. Looked up from germline, CDR1 is LNHDA and CDR2 is SQIVND (reference sequence). The CDR3 extends over 15 amino acids. The CDR3, as DNA: TGTGCCAGTAGTATGATGACCGGGAGCGTGGAGACCCAGTACTTC. Translated: CASSMMTGSVETQYF.

The rearrangement uses TRBV28 and TRBJ2-1; D not certain. CDR1 MDHEN and CDR2 SYDVKM come from the germline V gene. The CDR3 is made up of 15 amino acids. Trimming removed 6 bases from V and 0 bases from J, with 12 bases in between. Here the CDR3 reads CASSVVASSYNEQFF. The CDR3 coding sequence is TGTGCCAGCAGCGTCGTGGCTAGCTCCTACAATGAGCAGTTCTTC.

The rearrangement links TRBV5-6 to TRBJ1-1; tentative D call: TRBD1 (5 bases). This CDR3 has 13 amino acids. Germline-derived CDR1 and CDR2 are SGHDT and YYEEEE. V was clipped by 0 bases and J by 4 bases, with 7 bases between them. CDR3 amino acids: CASSLGRATEAFF. The CDR3 DNA sequence: TGTGCCAGCAGCTTGGGCAGGGCCACTGAAGCTTTCTTT.